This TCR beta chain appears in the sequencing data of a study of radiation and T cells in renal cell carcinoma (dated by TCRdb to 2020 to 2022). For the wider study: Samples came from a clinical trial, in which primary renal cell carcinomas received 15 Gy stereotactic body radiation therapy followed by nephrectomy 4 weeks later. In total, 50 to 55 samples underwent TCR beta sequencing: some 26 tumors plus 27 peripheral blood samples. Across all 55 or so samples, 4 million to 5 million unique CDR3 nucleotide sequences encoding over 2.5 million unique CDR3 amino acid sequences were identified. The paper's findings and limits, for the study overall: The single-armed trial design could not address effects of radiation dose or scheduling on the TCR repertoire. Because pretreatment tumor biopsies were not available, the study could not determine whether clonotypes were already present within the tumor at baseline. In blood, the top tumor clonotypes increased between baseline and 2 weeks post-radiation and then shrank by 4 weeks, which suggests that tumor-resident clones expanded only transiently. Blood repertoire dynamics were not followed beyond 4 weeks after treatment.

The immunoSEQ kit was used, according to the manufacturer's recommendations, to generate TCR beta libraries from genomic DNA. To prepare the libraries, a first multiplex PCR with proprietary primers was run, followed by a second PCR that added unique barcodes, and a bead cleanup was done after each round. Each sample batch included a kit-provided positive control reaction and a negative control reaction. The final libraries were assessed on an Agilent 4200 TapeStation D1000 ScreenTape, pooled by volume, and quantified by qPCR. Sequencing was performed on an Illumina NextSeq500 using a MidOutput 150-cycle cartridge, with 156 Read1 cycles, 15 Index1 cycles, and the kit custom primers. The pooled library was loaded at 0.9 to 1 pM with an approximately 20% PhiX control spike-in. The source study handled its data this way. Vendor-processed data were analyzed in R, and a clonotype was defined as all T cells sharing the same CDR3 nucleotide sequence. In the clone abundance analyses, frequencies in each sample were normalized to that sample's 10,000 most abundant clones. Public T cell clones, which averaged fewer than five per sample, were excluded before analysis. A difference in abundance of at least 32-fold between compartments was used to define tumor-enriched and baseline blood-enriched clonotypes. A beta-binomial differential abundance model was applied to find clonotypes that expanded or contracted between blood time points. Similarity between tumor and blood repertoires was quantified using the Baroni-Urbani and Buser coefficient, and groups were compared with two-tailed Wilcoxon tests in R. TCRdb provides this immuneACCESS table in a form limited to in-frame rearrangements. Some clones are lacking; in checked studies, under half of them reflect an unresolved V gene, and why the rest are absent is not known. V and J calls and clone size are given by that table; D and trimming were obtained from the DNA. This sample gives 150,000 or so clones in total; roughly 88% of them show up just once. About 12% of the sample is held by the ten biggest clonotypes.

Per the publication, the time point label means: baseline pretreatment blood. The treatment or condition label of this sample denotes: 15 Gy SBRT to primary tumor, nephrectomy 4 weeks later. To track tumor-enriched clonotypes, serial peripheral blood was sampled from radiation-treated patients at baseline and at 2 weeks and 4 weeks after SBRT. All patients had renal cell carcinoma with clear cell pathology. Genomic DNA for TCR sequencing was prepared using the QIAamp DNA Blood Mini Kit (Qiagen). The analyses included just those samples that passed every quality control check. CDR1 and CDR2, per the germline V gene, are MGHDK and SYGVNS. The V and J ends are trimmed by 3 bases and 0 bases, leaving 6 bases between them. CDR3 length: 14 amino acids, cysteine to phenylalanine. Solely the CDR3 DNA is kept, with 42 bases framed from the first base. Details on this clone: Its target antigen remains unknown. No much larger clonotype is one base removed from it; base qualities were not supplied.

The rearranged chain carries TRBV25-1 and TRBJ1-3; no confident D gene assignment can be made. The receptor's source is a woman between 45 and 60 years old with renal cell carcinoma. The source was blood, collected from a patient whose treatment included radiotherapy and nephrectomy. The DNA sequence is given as TGTGCCAGCAGTGAGTTGAGCTCTGGAAACACCATATATTTT. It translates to CASSELSSGNTIYF.